This is a list of T cell receptor beta chains from one sample in a study of T cell responses to AZD1222 COVID-19 vaccine. Sequenced by immunoSEQ multiplex PCR; TCRdb stores in-frame clones only, minus some. Of about 150,000 clones in the sample, 91% were seen once. The source material was peripheral blood, sampled on day 0 of AZD1222 vaccination. These TCRs come from an adult in good health. Both conserved end residues are part of each CDR3. The order of the fields is D gene, CDR3 length, clone size, J gene, V gene, CDR3 DNA, CDR3 protein. D genes are given only for firm matches. Where a row states a size, it is once, few, many or the class of an expanded clone; other rows omit it.

D gene: TRBD1
CDR3 length: 16
clone size: .
J gene: TRBJ1-2
V gene: TRBV27
CDR3 DNA: TGTGCCAGCAGTTTATCCAAATTACAGGGGGCATATGGCTACACCTTC
CDR3 protein: CASSLSKLQGAYGYTF

D gene: .
CDR3 length: 14
clone size: .
J gene: TRBJ2-7
V gene: TRBV21-1
CDR3 DNA: TGTGCCAGCAGGGAAAGCGGTAGCTCCTACGAGCAGTACTTC
CDR3 protein: CASRESGSSYEQYF

D gene: TRBD1
CDR3 length: 18
clone size: .
J gene: TRBJ1-1
V gene: TRBV6-1
CDR3 DNA: TGTGCCAGCAGTGAAGAAAAGCCGGGACAGGGAGTGCACACTGAAGCTTTCTTT
CDR3 protein: CASSEEKPGQGVHTEAFF

D gene: TRBD2
CDR3 length: 16
clone size: .
J gene: TRBJ2-1
V gene: TRBV7-2
CDR3 DNA: TGTGCCAGCAGCTCCGCCGCAGGACTAGCGGGAGGGGGAATGGTCTTC
CDR3 protein: CASSSAAGLAGGGMVF

D gene: .
CDR3 length: 15
clone size: .
J gene: TRBJ2-2
V gene: TRBV27
CDR3 DNA: TGTGCCAGCAGTTTGAAGGGGCAACGCACCGGGGAGCTGTTTTTT
CDR3 protein: CASSLKGQRTGELFF

D gene: .
CDR3 length: 12
clone size: .
J gene: TRBJ1-4
V gene: TRBV5-8
CDR3 DNA: TGTGCCAGCAGCTTCCGGGATGAAAAACTGTTTTTT
CDR3 protein: CASSFRDEKLFF

D gene: TRBD2
CDR3 length: 15
clone size: .
J gene: TRBJ2-2
V gene: TRBV5-1
CDR3 DNA: TGCGCCAGCAGCTTGGGACTAGCAAATACCGGGGAGCTGTTTTTT
CDR3 protein: CASSLGLANTGELFF

D gene: TRBD2
CDR3 length: 12
clone size: .
J gene: TRBJ2-7
V gene: TRBV19
CDR3 DNA: TGTGCCACACTGGGACTAGCGTCCGAGCAGTACTTC
CDR3 protein: CATLGLASEQYF

D gene: .
CDR3 length: 15
clone size: .
J gene: TRBJ2-7
V gene: TRBV5-1
CDR3 DNA: TGCGCCAGCAGCTCAATTCCCCAGGGCTCCTACGAGCAGTACTTC
CDR3 protein: CASSSIPQGSYEQYF

D gene: TRBD2
CDR3 length: 14
clone size: .
J gene: TRBJ2-5
V gene: TRBV5-6
CDR3 DNA: TGTGCCAGCCTGTCCAGCGGGAGAGGAGAGACCCAGTACTTC
CDR3 protein: CASLSSGRGETQYF

D gene: .
CDR3 length: 15
clone size: once
J gene: TRBJ2-3
V gene: TRBV7-7
CDR3 DNA: TGTGCTAGCAGCTTGGGTCGGGAACTGGCAGATACGCAGTATTTT
CDR3 protein: CASSLGRELADTQYF

D gene: .
CDR3 length: 18
clone size: .
J gene: TRBJ2-6
V gene: TRBV5-6
CDR3 DNA: TGTGCCAGCAGCTTCGTCGGGGGTCGGATTTCTGGGGCCAACGTCCTGACTTTC
CDR3 protein: CASSFVGGRISGANVLTF

D gene: .
CDR3 length: 15
clone size: .
J gene: TRBJ2-4
V gene: TRBV6-5
CDR3 DNA: TGTGCCAGCAGTTACCCCGGACGGGTCGAAGGCATTCAGTACTTC
CDR3 protein: CASSYPGRVEGIQYF

D gene: .
CDR3 length: 11
clone size: .
J gene: TRBJ2-7
V gene: TRBV29-1
CDR3 DNA: TGCAGCGCCGGCGTCAGCTACGAGCAGTACTTC
CDR3 protein: CSAGVSYEQYF

D gene: .
CDR3 length: 14
clone size: many
J gene: TRBJ1-2
V gene: TRBV7-7
CDR3 DNA: TGTGCTAGCAGCTCGAGGGGAGAAAACTATGGCTACACCTTC
CDR3 protein: CASSSRGENYGYTF

D gene: TRBD1
CDR3 length: 13
clone size: .
J gene: TRBJ2-2
V gene: TRBV7-6
CDR3 DNA: TGTGCCAGCAGCTTAAGGGGGCAAGGGGAGCTGTTTTTT
CDR3 protein: CASSLRGQGELFF

D gene: .
CDR3 length: 13
clone size: .
J gene: TRBJ2-7
V gene: TRBV2
CDR3 DNA: TGTGCCAGCAGTAGGGGCCAAAGCAGCGAGCAGTACTTC
CDR3 protein: CASSRGQSSEQYF

D gene: .
CDR3 length: 15
clone size: .
J gene: TRBJ1-2
V gene: TRBV6-5
CDR3 DNA: TGTGCCAGCAGTTACTCGATGGATCCCAACTATGGCTACACCTTC
CDR3 protein: CASSYSMDPNYGYTF

D gene: .
CDR3 length: 13
clone size: once
J gene: TRBJ1-1
V gene: TRBV18
CDR3 DNA: TGTGCCAGCTCACAATCGCCGAACACTGAAGCTTTCTTT
CDR3 protein: CASSQSPNTEAFF

D gene: TRBD1
CDR3 length: 15
clone size: .
J gene: TRBJ1-3
V gene: TRBV7-6
CDR3 DNA: TGTGCCAGCAGCTTAGCACAGGGGTCTGGAAACACCATATATTTT
CDR3 protein: CASSLAQGSGNTIYF

D gene: .
CDR3 length: 13
clone size: .
J gene: TRBJ1-1
V gene: TRBV28
CDR3 DNA: TGTGCCAGCAGTACTGGACCTGTACTTATCGCTTTCTTT
CDR3 protein: CASSTGPVLIAFF

D gene: .
CDR3 length: 12
clone size: .
J gene: TRBJ1-4
V gene: TRBV15
CDR3 DNA: TGTGCCACCAGCAGTACTGATGAAAAACTGTTTTTT
CDR3 protein: CATSSTDEKLFF

D gene: TRBD1
CDR3 length: 14
clone size: once
J gene: TRBJ1-3
V gene: TRBV6-2/TRBV6-3
CDR3 DNA: TGTGCCAGCAGTGGACGGACAGGTCGAAACACCATATATTTT
CDR3 protein: CASSGRTGRNTIYF

D gene: TRBD2
CDR3 length: 17
clone size: .
J gene: TRBJ2-1
V gene: TRBV27
CDR3 DNA: TGTGCCAGCAGTCCCCCGACACTAGCGGGAGAATGCAATGAGCAGTTCTTC
CDR3 protein: CASSPPTLAGECNEQFF

D gene: .
CDR3 length: 16
clone size: .
J gene: TRBJ2-6
V gene: TRBV7-9
CDR3 DNA: TGTGCCAGCAGCTTAGCGCGGGTCCTTGGGGCCAACGTCCTGACTTTC
CDR3 protein: CASSLARVLGANVLTF

D gene: .
CDR3 length: 15
clone size: .
J gene: TRBJ2-5
V gene: TRBV5-4
CDR3 DNA: TGTGCCAGCAGCTTGGGGACGGACACCCCATGGGCCCAGTACTTC
CDR3 protein: CASSLGTDTPWAQYF

D gene: TRBD1
CDR3 length: 15
clone size: .
J gene: TRBJ2-1
V gene: TRBV5-4
CDR3 DNA: TGTGCCAGCAGCCATGGACAGGGATCTTACAATGAGCAGTTCTTC
CDR3 protein: CASSHGQGSYNEQFF

D gene: TRBD1
CDR3 length: 13
clone size: .
J gene: TRBJ2-3
V gene: TRBV11-2
CDR3 DNA: TGTGCCAGCAGACGGACAGGTTCCTCGTGGCAGTATTTT
CDR3 protein: CASRRTGSSWQYF

D gene: .
CDR3 length: 15
clone size: .
J gene: TRBJ2-7
V gene: TRBV4-1
CDR3 DNA: TGCGCCAGCAGCCAAGGGGCCCTGGGTTTGGACGAGCAGTACTTC
CDR3 protein: CASSQGALGLDEQYF

D gene: TRBD2
CDR3 length: 17
clone size: .
J gene: TRBJ2-7
V gene: TRBV28
CDR3 DNA: TGTGCCAGCCCTTTTTCCCCTAATAGCGGGAGGGGATACGAGCAGTACTTC
CDR3 protein: CASPFSPNSGRGYEQYF

D gene: .
CDR3 length: 14
clone size: once
J gene: TRBJ2-7
V gene: TRBV2
CDR3 DNA: TGTGCCAGCAGTGAGGGCAGGGGCCCTTACGAGCAGTACTTC
CDR3 protein: CASSEGRGPYEQYF

D gene: TRBD1
CDR3 length: 14
clone size: .
J gene: TRBJ1-2
V gene: TRBV19
CDR3 DNA: TGTGCCAGTAGTGTCCGGGACAGGGCTGTAGGCTACACCTTC
CDR3 protein: CASSVRDRAVGYTF

D gene: .
CDR3 length: 15
clone size: once
J gene: TRBJ2-3
V gene: TRBV6-1
CDR3 DNA: TGTGCCAGCAGTGAAGAGGCAGGGGGCACAGATACGCAGTATTTT
CDR3 protein: CASSEEAGGTDTQYF

D gene: .
CDR3 length: 16
clone size: .
J gene: TRBJ2-2
V gene: TRBV7-8
CDR3 DNA: TGTGCCAGCAGCTTCCCAAGGGCGCGGGACACCGGGGAGCTGTTTTTT
CDR3 protein: CASSFPRARDTGELFF

D gene: TRBD1
CDR3 length: 18
clone size: .
J gene: TRBJ2-1
V gene: TRBV7-2
CDR3 DNA: TGTGCCAGCAGCTCATCCGGGGACAGGGCAATCTCCTACAATGAGCAGTTCTTC
CDR3 protein: CASSSSGDRAISYNEQFF

D gene: .
CDR3 length: 15
clone size: .
J gene: TRBJ2-1
V gene: TRBV7-9
CDR3 DNA: TGTGCCAGCAGCCCCAGGCAGGGCTCCTACAATGAGCAGTTCTTC
CDR3 protein: CASSPRQGSYNEQFF

D gene: .
CDR3 length: 14
clone size: .
J gene: TRBJ1-1
V gene: TRBV6-5
CDR3 DNA: TGTGCCAGCAGTTACTCGTTCAAAGGGGGTGAAGCTTTCTTT
CDR3 protein: CASSYSFKGGEAFF

D gene: .
CDR3 length: 15
clone size: .
J gene: TRBJ2-3
V gene: TRBV7-3
CDR3 DNA: TGTGCCAGCAGCTGGGGGGCGAAGCGCACAGATACGCAGTATTTT
CDR3 protein: CASSWGAKRTDTQYF

D gene: TRBD2
CDR3 length: 14
clone size: .
J gene: TRBJ2-7
V gene: TRBV24-1
CDR3 DNA: TGTGCCACCAGCCCGGGAGGAGGGCCCTACGAGCAGTACTTC
CDR3 protein: CATSPGGGPYEQYF

D gene: .
CDR3 length: 13
clone size: .
J gene: TRBJ2-5
V gene: TRBV5-1
CDR3 DNA: TGCGCCAGCAGCTCCCGACTAGAAGAGACCCAGTACTTC
CDR3 protein: CASSSRLEETQYF

D gene: TRBD1
CDR3 length: 14
clone size: .
J gene: TRBJ1-1
V gene: TRBV7-3
CDR3 DNA: TGTGCCAGCAGCTTAAGGACAGGGGACACTGAAGCTTTCTTT
CDR3 protein: CASSLRTGDTEAFF

D gene: TRBD1
CDR3 length: 14
clone size: .
J gene: TRBJ1-4
V gene: TRBV6-5
CDR3 DNA: TGTGCCAGCAGACGGACAGGGACTAATGAAAAACTGTTTTTT
CDR3 protein: CASRRTGTNEKLFF

D gene: .
CDR3 length: 14
clone size: .
J gene: TRBJ2-3
V gene: TRBV28
CDR3 DNA: TGTGCCAGCAGTTTCTCTTCCGGGGGAATGACGCAGTATTTT
CDR3 protein: CASSFSSGGMTQYF

D gene: TRBD2
CDR3 length: 13
clone size: .
J gene: TRBJ2-7
V gene: TRBV24-1
CDR3 DNA: TGTGCCACCCCCTTACTAGCGGTGTACGAGCAGTACTTC
CDR3 protein: CATPLLAVYEQYF

D gene: .
CDR3 length: 13
clone size: once
J gene: TRBJ1-2
V gene: TRBV3-1/TRBV3-2
CDR3 DNA: TGTGCCAGCAGCCCAGAGGGGTTTAATGGCTACACCTTC
CDR3 protein: CASSPEGFNGYTF

D gene: .
CDR3 length: 15
clone size: .
J gene: TRBJ2-7
V gene: TRBV19
CDR3 DNA: TGTGCCAGTAGTGCGGTGGTAGGGGACCCTTACGAGCAGTACTTC
CDR3 protein: CASSAVVGDPYEQYF

D gene: .
CDR3 length: 13
clone size: .
J gene: TRBJ2-7
V gene: TRBV6-2/TRBV6-3
CDR3 DNA: TGTGCCAGCAGTTACGACACCAACTACGAGCAGTACTTC
CDR3 protein: CASSYDTNYEQYF